This TCR beta chain was identified in a study of blood T cells in healthy people across ages. Turning to the study itself: Capturing about one barcoded beta molecule per two T cells was achieved by template switching.

J was trimmed by 8 bases and V by 4 bases; bases with no gene match: 4. This CDR3 region has 12 residues. The V gene's germline CDR1 is ENHRY and CDR2 SYGVKD. A second PCR of about 6 to 12 cycles used a sample-barcoded 5' primer and a J-beta primer mix. Template switching added a 12-random-nucleotide identifier to every cDNA molecule. TCRdb used MiXCR to reprocess the 5' RACE reads, holding one entry per CDR3 protein. This table has approximately 670,000 distinct CDR3 sequences, approximately 40% appearing once. Donors were systemically healthy Caucasian individuals from Russia aged roughly 6 to 100 years.

The sequence came from an elderly man in good health. The genes are TRBV10-3 and TRBJ1-2, with TRBD1 matching over 7 bases. Sequenced material: blood. The CDR3 loop reads CAISGQGRGYTF. The CDR3 DNA is TGTGCCATCAGTGGACAGGGTCGCGGCTACACCTTC.